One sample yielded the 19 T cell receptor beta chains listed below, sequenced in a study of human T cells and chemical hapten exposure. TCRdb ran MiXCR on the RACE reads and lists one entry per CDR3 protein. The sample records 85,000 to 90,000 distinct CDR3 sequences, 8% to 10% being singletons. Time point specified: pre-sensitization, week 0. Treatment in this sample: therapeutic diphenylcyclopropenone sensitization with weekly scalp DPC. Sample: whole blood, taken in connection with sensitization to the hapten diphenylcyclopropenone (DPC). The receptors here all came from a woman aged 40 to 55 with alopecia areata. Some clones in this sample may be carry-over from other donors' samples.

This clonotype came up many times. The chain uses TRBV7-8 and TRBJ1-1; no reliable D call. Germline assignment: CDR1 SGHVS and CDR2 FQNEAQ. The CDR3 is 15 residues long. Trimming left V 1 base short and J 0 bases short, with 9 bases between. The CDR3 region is CASSLVRGLNTEAFF. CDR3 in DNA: TGTGCCAGCAGCTTAGTCCGGGGATTGAACACTGAAGCTTTCTTT.

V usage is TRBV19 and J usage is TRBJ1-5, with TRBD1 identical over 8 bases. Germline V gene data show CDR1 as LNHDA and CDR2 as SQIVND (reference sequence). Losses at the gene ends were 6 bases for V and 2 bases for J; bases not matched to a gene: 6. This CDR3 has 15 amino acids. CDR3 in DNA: TGTGCCAGTAGCTCCGGACAGGGAGGCAATCAGCCCCAGCATTTT. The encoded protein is CASSSGQGGNQPQHF.

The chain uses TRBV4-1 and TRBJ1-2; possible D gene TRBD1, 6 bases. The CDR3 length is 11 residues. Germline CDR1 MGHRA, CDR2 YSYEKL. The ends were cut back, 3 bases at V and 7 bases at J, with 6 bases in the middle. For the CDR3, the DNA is TGCGCCAGCAGCCACAGGGGTGGCTACACCTTC. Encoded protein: CASSHRGGYTF.

The CDR3: CSEFLQVWSYTF. CDR3 coding DNA: TGCAGTGAATTCCTACAGGTCTGGAGCTACACCTTC. The chain uses TRBV20-1 and TRBJ1-2, with a weak D call TRBD1 (5 bases). Trimming shortened V by 7 bases and J by 9 bases, and 18 bases separated the two germline ends. Germline CDR1 DFQATT, CDR2 SNEGSKA (reference sequence). The CDR3 runs to 12 residues.

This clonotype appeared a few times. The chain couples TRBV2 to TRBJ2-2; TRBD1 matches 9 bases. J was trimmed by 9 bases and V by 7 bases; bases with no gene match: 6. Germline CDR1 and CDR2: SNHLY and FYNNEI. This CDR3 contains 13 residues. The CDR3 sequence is CASTRTGVRELFF. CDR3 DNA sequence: TGTGCCAGCACCCGGACAGGGGTACGGGAGCTGTTTTTT.

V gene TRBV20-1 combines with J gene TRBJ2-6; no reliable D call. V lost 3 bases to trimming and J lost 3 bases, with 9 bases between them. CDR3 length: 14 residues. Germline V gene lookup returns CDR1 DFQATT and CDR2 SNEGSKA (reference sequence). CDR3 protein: CSASVWGGANVLTF. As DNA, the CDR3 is TGCAGTGCTAGTGTCTGGGGTGGGGCCAACGTCCTGACTTTC.

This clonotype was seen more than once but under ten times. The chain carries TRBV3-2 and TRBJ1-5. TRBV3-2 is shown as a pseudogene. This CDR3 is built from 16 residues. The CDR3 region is CASSQQGGAGNQPQHF. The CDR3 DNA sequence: TGTGCCAGCAGCCAGCAGGGAGGGGCGGGCAATCAGCCCCAGCATTTT.

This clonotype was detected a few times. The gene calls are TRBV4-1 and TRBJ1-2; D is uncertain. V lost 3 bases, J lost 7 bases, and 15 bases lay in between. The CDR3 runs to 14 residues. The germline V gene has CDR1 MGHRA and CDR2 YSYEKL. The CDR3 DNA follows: TGCGCCAGCAGCCACCAAACAGCGCTTGGTGGCTACACCTTC. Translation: CASSHQTALGGYTF.

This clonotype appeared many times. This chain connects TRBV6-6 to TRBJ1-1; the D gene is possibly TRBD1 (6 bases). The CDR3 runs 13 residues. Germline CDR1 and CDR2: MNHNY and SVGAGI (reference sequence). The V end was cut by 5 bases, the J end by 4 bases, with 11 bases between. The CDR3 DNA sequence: TGTGCCAGCAGTGAGGGGGTTGGCACTGAAGCTTTCTTT. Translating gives CASSEGVGTEAFF.

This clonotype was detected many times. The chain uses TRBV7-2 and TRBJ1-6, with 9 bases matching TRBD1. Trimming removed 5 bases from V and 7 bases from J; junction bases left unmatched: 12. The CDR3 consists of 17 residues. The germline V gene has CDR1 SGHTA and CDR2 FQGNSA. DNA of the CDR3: TGTGCCAGCAGCGCCCCCCCGGGACAGGGCCGGAATTCACCCCTCCACTTT. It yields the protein CASSAPPGQGRNSPLHF.

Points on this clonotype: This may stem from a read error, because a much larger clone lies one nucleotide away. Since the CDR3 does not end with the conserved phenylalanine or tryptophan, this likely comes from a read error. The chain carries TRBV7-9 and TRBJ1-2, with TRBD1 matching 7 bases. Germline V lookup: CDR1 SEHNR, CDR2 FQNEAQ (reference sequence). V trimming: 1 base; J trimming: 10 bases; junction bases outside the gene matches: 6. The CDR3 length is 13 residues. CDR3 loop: CASSLGQGRSYTY. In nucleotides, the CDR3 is TGTGCCAGCAGCTTAGGACAGGGCCGTTCCTACACCTAC.

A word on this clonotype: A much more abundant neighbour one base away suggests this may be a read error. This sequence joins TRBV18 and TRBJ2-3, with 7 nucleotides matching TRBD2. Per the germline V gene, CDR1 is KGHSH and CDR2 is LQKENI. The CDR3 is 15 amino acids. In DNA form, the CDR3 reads TGTGCCGGCTCACCACCCCTGGGGGGGACAGATACGCAGTATTTT. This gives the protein CAGSPPLGGTDTQYF. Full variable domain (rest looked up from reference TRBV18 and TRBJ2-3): NAGVMQNPRHLVRRRGQEARLRCSPMKGHSHVYWYRQLPEEGLKFMVYLQKENIIDESGMPKERFSAEFPKEGPSILRIQQVVRGDSAAYFCAGSPPLGGTDTQYFGPGTRLTVL.

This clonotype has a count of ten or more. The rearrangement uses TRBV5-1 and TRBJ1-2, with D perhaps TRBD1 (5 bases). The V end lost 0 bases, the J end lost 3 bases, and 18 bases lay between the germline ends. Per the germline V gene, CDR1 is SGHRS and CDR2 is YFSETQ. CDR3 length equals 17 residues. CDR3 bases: TGCGCCAGCAGCTTGGCCGGCAGGCTATCGGGGGACTATGGCTACACCTTC. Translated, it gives CASSLAGRLSGDYGYTF.

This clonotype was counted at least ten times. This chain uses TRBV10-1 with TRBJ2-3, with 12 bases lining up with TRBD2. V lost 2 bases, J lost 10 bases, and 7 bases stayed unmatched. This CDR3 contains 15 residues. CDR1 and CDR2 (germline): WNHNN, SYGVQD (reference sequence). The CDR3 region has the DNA TGCGCCAGCAGTGAGGCTAGCGGGGGGGCCGAGGCGCAGTATTTT. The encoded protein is CASSEASGGAEAQYF.

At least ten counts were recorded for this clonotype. CDR3 protein: CASSLRPLPLGPNEQFF. CDR3 coding DNA: TGTGCCAGCAGCTTGCGACCTCTCCCCCTGGGCCCCAATGAGCAGTTCTTC. This chain links TRBV7-3 with TRBJ2-1; unclear D gene. This CDR3 is 17 amino acids long. Germline-derived CDR1 and CDR2 are SGHTA and FQGTGA. Deletions cut 3 bases from V and 6 bases from J, with 21 bases between. Variable domain in full (rest from reference TRBV7-3 and TRBJ2-1): GAGVSQTPSNKVTEKGKYVELRCDPISGHTALYWYRQSLGQGPEFLIYFQGTGAADDSGLPNDRFFAVRPEGSVSTLKIQRTERGDSAVYLCASSLRPLPLGPNEQFFGPGTRLTVL.

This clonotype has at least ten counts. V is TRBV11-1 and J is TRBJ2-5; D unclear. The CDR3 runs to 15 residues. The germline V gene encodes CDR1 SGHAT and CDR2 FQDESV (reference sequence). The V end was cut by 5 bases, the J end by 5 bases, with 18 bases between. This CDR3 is CASSPWAIAAETQYF. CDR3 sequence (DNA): TGTGCCAGCAGCCCCTGGGCCATCGCGGCCGAGACCCAGTACTTC.

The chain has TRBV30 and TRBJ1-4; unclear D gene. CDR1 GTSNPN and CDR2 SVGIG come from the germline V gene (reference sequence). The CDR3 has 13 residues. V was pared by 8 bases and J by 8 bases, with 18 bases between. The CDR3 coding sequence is TGTGCCGCCTCAGTCTCATCCAGGGAAAAACTGTTTTTT. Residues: CAASVSSREKLFF.

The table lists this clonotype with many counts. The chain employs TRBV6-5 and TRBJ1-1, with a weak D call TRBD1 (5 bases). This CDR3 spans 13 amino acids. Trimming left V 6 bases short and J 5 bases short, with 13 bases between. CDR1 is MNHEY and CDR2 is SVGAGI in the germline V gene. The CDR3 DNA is TGTGCCAGCAGCTTCTCTGGGGGAACTGAAGCTTTCTTT. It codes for CASSFSGGTEAFF.

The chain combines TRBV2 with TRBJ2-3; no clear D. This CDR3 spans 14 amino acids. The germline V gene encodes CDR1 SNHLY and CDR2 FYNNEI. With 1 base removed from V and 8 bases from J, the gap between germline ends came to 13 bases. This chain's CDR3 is CASSEELVSGTQYF. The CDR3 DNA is TGTGCCAGCAGTGAAGAACTGGTCTCCGGTACGCAGTATTTT.